Listed here are 13 T cell receptor beta chains from one sample, sequenced in a study of cytomegalovirus exposure and HLA in healthy donors. PCR involved 60 Vbeta and 13 Jbeta primers. TCRdb's table, derived via immunoSEQ multiplex PCR, lists solely in-frame clones and lacks some. The sample consists of some 130,000 clones, around four fifths of them appearing once. Sequenced input: PBMCs. Receptors originate from a man aged 25-40 years in good health.

The rearrangement joins TRBV28 to TRBJ2-7; 8 nucleotides line up with TRBD1. CDR3 size: 15 residues. Germline values: CDR1 MDHEN, CDR2 SYDVKM. V was pared by 3 bases and J by 6 bases, with 10 bases of the junction left unmatched. CDR3 DNA sequence: TGTGCCAGCAGTTTCACCCGGACAGGGTATCCCGAGCAGTACTTC. It encodes CASSFTRTGYPEQYF.

V usage is TRBV5-1 and J usage is TRBJ2-3, with 9 bases matching TRBD2. With V trimmed by 0 bases and J by 0 bases, 5 bases remained unmatched. Germline V gene sequence: CDR1 SGHRS, CDR2 YFSETQ. This CDR3 has 17 amino acids. CDR3 residues: CASSLGGLAGSTDTQYF. The CDR3 DNA reads as TGCGCCAGCAGCTTGGGGGGGCTAGCGGGAAGCACAGATACGCAGTATTTT.

The DNA of the CDR3 is TGTGCCAGCAGCGACAGAGGAAGGGACAGGGTACACACCGGGGAGCTGTTTTTT. Its protein product is CASSDRGRDRVHTGELFF. The chain carries TRBV11-3 and TRBJ2-2, with TRBD1 matching over 9 bases. The CDR3 length is 18 residues. Per germline, CDR1 SGHNT and CDR2 YENEEA. V lost 5 bases, J lost 3 bases, and 13 bases stayed unmatched.

This clone was counted a few times. V gene TRBV6-1 combines with J gene TRBJ1-1, with D uncertain. The V end lost 4 bases, the J end lost 1 base, and 10 bases lay between the germline ends. This CDR3 has 14 residues. Germline CDR1 MNHNS, CDR2 SASEGT. The CDR3 sequence: CASSGGQSNTEAFF. The DNA for the CDR3 is TGTGCCAGCAGTGGAGGGCAGTCGAACACTGAAGCTTTCTTT.

The chain employs TRBV27 and TRBJ2-7, with 9 bases matching TRBD2. CDR1 is MNHEY, CDR2 SMNVEV, per germline (reference sequence). Trimming at V came to 3 bases and at J to 4 bases, leaving 4 bases not matched to a gene. This CDR3 comprises 14 residues. The CDR3 DNA is TGTGCCAGCAGTTTTAGCGGGAGACCTTACGAGCAGTACTTC. It yields the protein CASSFSGRPYEQYF.

This clone has just a few counts. This chain connects TRBV2 to TRBJ1-5, with TRBD1 as a possible D gene (6 bases). CDR1 SNHLY and CDR2 FYNNEI come from the germline V gene. Trimming shortened V by 4 bases and J by 6 bases, and 13 bases separated the two germline ends. This CDR3 comprises 14 residues. For the CDR3, the DNA is TGTGCCAGCAGTGCCGACAGGACGATTCAGCCCCAGCATTTT. Translating gives CASSADRTIQPQHF.

The V gene is TRBV27, the J gene TRBJ2-1; 10 bases map to TRBD2. The J segment lost 6 bases and the V segment lost 6 bases, leaving 8 bases of the junction unmatched. The CDR3 extends over 15 amino acids. The germline V gene has CDR1 MNHEY and CDR2 SMNVEV (reference sequence). CDR3: CASRIGSSGSNEQFF. The CDR3 DNA sequence: TGTGCCAGCAGGATCGGGTCTAGCGGGAGCAATGAGCAGTTCTTC.

This clone came up once. This chain joins TRBV7-7 and TRBJ2-5; 7 nucleotides match TRBD2. With 1 base clipped from V and 4 bases from J, the junction kept 9 bases outside the gene matches. Germline values: CDR1 SSHAT, CDR2 FNYEAQ (reference sequence). CDR3 size: 16 residues. CDR3 in DNA: TGTGCCAGCAGCTTAGGAATTAGCGGGCAGGGAGAGACCCAGTACTTC. Translation: CASSLGISGQGETQYF.

This sequence joins TRBV18 and TRBJ1-1; D possibly corresponds to TRBD1 (5 bases). The CDR3 sequence is 12 residues long. Between the trimmed V and J ends, which lost 3 bases and 6 bases, there was a span of 8 bases. Germline assignment: CDR1 KGHSH and CDR2 LQKENI. The DNA of the CDR3 is TGTGCCAGCTCACCTTCCAGGGCTGAAGCTTTCTTT. Its translation is CASSPSRAEAFF.

This clone was seen a handful of times. The chain has TRBV2 and TRBJ2-2, with 7 nucleotides matching TRBD2. J lost 2 bases, V lost 7 bases, and 4 bases had no gene match. This CDR3 region has 14 residues. CDR1 is SNHLY, CDR2 FYNNEI, per germline. The DNA for the CDR3 is TGTGCCAGCATGATAGCGGGTAACACCGGGGAGCTGTTTTTT. This gives the protein CASMIAGNTGELFF.

This clone has just one count. V usage is TRBV29-1 and J usage is TRBJ1-1; TRBD1 matches 9 bases. J gave up 1 base and V 7 bases, and 4 bases lay outside the gene matches. The germline V gene encodes CDR1 SQVTM and CDR2 ANQGSEA. The CDR3 runs 13 residues. The CDR3: CSASGQGNTEAFF. The CDR3 DNA follows: TGCAGCGCCTCGGGACAGGGGAACACTGAAGCTTTCTTT.

The chain combines TRBV5-1 with TRBJ2-7; 7 bases match TRBD2. This CDR3 has 15 residues. Losses at the gene ends were 0 bases for V and 1 base for J; bases not matched to a gene: 4. Germline CDR1 and CDR2: SGHRS and YFSETQ. CDR3 DNA: TGCGCCAGCAGCTTGGTTAGCGGGCTGTCCTACGAGCAGTACTTC. Translated: CASSLVSGLSYEQYF.

This chain uses TRBV4-2 with TRBJ2-3; a possible D gene is TRBD2 (6 bases). This CDR3 contains 18 residues. Germline loops: CDR1 LGHNA, CDR2 YNFKEQ. V was trimmed by 3 bases and J by 0 bases, leaving 19 bases between them. CDR3 region: CASSHPKGLHASTDTQYF. The CDR3 DNA sequence: TGTGCCAGCAGCCATCCCAAGGGACTTCACGCTAGCACAGATACGCAGTATTTT.